Below, 10 T cell receptor beta chains from the same sample are listed, as sequenced in a study of graft-versus-host responses after intestinal transplantation. Method: immunoSEQ multiplex PCR; TCRdb's copy keeps in-frame clones and lacks some. The table records roughly 5,000 clones, about three quarters of them present only once. This specimen was PBMCs, taken almost 330 days after intestinal transplant. The receptors derive from a human patient who received an intestinal transplant, so some T cells may come from the graft donor.

This clone appeared a few times. The gene calls are TRBV2 and TRBJ2-1, with TRBD1 matching over 10 bases. The CDR3 has 14 residues. V shed 7 bases and J 2 bases; nucleotides not matched to a gene: 2. The germline gives CDR1 SNHLY, CDR2 FYNNEI. CDR3 DNA sequence: TGTGCCAGCACCGGACAGGGGGCCTACAATGAGCAGTTCTTC. It codes for CASTGQGAYNEQFF.

The gene calls are TRBV2 and TRBJ1-1; D not certain. The CDR3 sequence is 13 residues long. Between the trimmed V and J ends, which lost 7 bases and 2 bases, there was a span of 11 bases. Germline loops: CDR1 SNHLY, CDR2 FYNNEI. The CDR3 here is CASTQWANTEAFF. The CDR3 DNA reads TGTGCCAGCACCCAGTGGGCCAACACTGAAGCTTTCTTT. Based on the CDR3 plus reference TRBV2 and TRBJ1-1, the full variable domain is EPEVTQTPSHQVTQMGQEVILRCVPISNHLYFYWYRQILGQKVEFLVSFYNNEISEKSEIFDDQFSVERPDGSNFTLKIRSTKLEDSAMYFCASTQWANTEAFFGQGTRLTVV.

The V call is TRBV4-2, the J call TRBJ1-1; no definite D call. V dropped 2 bases and J dropped 3 bases, with 7 bases sitting between them. The germline V gene has CDR1 LGHNA and CDR2 YNFKEQ. The CDR3 totals 13 residues. CDR3 coding DNA: TGTGCCAGCAGCCAATTCTTTTACACTGAAGCTTTCTTT. This translates into CASSQFFYTEAFF.

The table lists this clone with a few counts. The V gene is TRBV6-1, the J gene TRBJ1-2; perhaps TRBD1 as D (5 bases). Germline V gene data show CDR1 as MNHNS and CDR2 as SASEGT. This CDR3 contains 15 residues. Deletions cut 3 bases from V and 3 bases from J, with 14 bases between. DNA of the CDR3: TGTGCCAGCAGTGAGACGGAGTTGGGGGACTATGGCTACACCTTC. The encoded protein is CASSETELGDYGYTF.

V is TRBV19 and J is TRBJ2-3, with 13 bases aligning to TRBD2. V gave up 6 bases and J gave up 3 bases; unmatched junction bases: 15. The CDR3 consists of 19 residues. Germline lookup yields CDR1 LNHDA and CDR2 SQIVND (reference sequence). CDR3: CASSLVGLAGPGYTDTQYF. CDR3 sequence (DNA): TGTGCCAGTAGCCTGGTGGGACTAGCGGGGCCGGGGTATACAGATACGCAGTATTTT.

The chain employs TRBV6-5 and TRBJ2-7; possibly TRBD2 for D (7 bases). Germline V gene data show CDR1 as MNHEY and CDR2 as SVGAGI. The V end lost 4 bases, the J end lost 7 bases, and 17 bases lay between the germline ends. CDR3 length: 14 residues. The CDR3 DNA reads as TGTGCCAGCAGTTTGATCGGCAAGGGGGGGGAGCAGTACTTC. Translated: CASSLIGKGGEQYF.

The chain links TRBV6-4 to TRBJ2-2; TRBD2 agrees at 10 bases. Unmatched junction bases numbered 0, after V lost 4 bases and J lost 1 base. Germline lookup yields CDR1 MRHNA and CDR2 SNTAGT. There are 15 residues in the CDR3. CDR3: CASSGTSGNTGELFF. The CDR3 bases are TGTGCCAGCAGTGGGACTAGCGGGAACACCGGGGAGCTGTTTTTT.

V and J are TRBV29-1 and TRBJ1-5; 12 nucleotides match TRBD1. Germline V gene data show CDR1 as SQVTM and CDR2 as ANQGSEA. This CDR3 has 17 residues. V shed 4 bases and J 2 bases; nucleotides not matched to a gene: 9. CDR3 in amino acids: CSVVRDRGHQGNQPQHF. The CDR3 coding sequence is TGCAGCGTTGTAAGGGACAGGGGGCACCAAGGCAATCAGCCCCAGCATTTT.

By share, this clone counts as medium-sized. The chain combines TRBV7-9 with TRBJ2-7; weak D call: TRBD2 (6 bases). Looked up from germline, CDR1 is SEHNR and CDR2 is FQNEAQ (reference sequence). The length of the CDR3 is 15 residues. With 5 bases removed from V and 3 bases from J, the gap between germline ends came to 17 bases. CDR3 residues: CASSPGAGANYEQYF. The CDR3 nucleotides are TGTGCCAGCAGCCCGGGAGCAGGCGCTAACTACGAGCAGTACTTC.

The rearrangement links TRBV7-2 to TRBJ1-2; 7 bases fit TRBD1. CDR3 length: 14 amino acids. From germline, CDR1 is SGHTA and CDR2 FQGNSA. V trimming: 7 bases; J trimming: 7 bases; junction bases outside the gene matches: 12. CDR3 sequence (DNA): TGTGCCAGCACCCGAACTATAACAGGGGCTGGCTACACCTTC. Amino acids: CASTRTITGAGYTF.